The rows below give T cell receptor beta chains drawn from one sample of a study of cytomegalovirus exposure and HLA in healthy donors. Method: immunoSEQ multiplex PCR; TCRdb's copy keeps in-frame clones and lacks some. The sample totals about 58,000 clones. Sequencing was done on a sample of PBMCs. The origin of the receptors is a woman between 18 and 29 years old in good health and CMV-seronegative. Both conserved end residues are part of each CDR3. The D gene is left open where the match is weak.

j_call: TRBJ2-2; d_call: -; v_call: TRBV5-1; cdr3_nt: TGCGCCAGCAGCTTGTATCCGACAGCCGGGGAGCTGTTTTTT; cdr3_aa: CASSLYPTAGELFF
j_call: TRBJ1-4; d_call: -; v_call: TRBV28; cdr3_nt: TGTGCCAGCAGTTTACGGGCAGGGAATGAAAAACTGTTTTTT; cdr3_aa: CASSLRAGNEKLFF
j_call: TRBJ1-1; d_call: TRBD1; v_call: TRBV7-3; cdr3_nt: TGTGCCAGCAGCTTGGGACAGGGGGGTTACACTGAAGCTTTCTTT; cdr3_aa: CASSLGQGGYTEAFF
j_call: TRBJ1-2; d_call: -; v_call: TRBV2; cdr3_nt: TGTGCCAGCATGGCCAACAGCTACTATGGCTACACCTTC; cdr3_aa: CASMANSYYGYTF
j_call: TRBJ2-5; d_call: -; v_call: TRBV11-2; cdr3_nt: TGTGCCAGCAGCTCCGGAGAGACCCAGTACTTC; cdr3_aa: CASSSGETQYF
j_call: TRBJ1-6; d_call: -; v_call: TRBV2; cdr3_nt: TGTGCCAGCAGTGGACACAGGTCCAATTCACCCCTCCACTTT; cdr3_aa: CASSGHRSNSPLHF
j_call: TRBJ2-2; d_call: -; v_call: TRBV18; cdr3_nt: TGTGCCAGCTCACCGACAGGCGTCTCGGGGACCGGGGAGCTGTTTTTT; cdr3_aa: CASSPTGVSGTGELFF
j_call: TRBJ2-5; d_call: -; v_call: TRBV19; cdr3_nt: TGTGCCAGTAGTATGGGCCGGTTGGAGACCCAGTACTTC; cdr3_aa: CASSMGRLETQYF
j_call: TRBJ1-2; d_call: -; v_call: TRBV6-1; cdr3_nt: TGTGCCAGCGATGGGGGCCTAGACCCGAACTATGGCTACACCTTC; cdr3_aa: CASDGGLDPNYGYTF
j_call: TRBJ1-1; d_call: -; v_call: TRBV29-1; cdr3_nt: TGCAGCTCCAGGGGTGTGAACACTGAAGCTTTCTTT; cdr3_aa: CSSRGVNTEAFF
j_call: TRBJ1-2; d_call: -; v_call: TRBV7-9; cdr3_nt: TGTGCCAGCAGCTTATACGGGGTGGATGGCTACACCTTC; cdr3_aa: CASSLYGVDGYTF
j_call: TRBJ2-7; d_call: TRBD2; v_call: TRBV6-6; cdr3_nt: TGTGCCAGCAGTTCGACTAGCGGTGCCTACGAGCAGTACTTC; cdr3_aa: CASSSTSGAYEQYF
j_call: TRBJ1-6; d_call: TRBD1; v_call: TRBV4-2; cdr3_nt: TGTGCCAGCACCAACAACCCCCGGACAGGGGGATCACCCCTCCACTTT; cdr3_aa: CASTNNPRTGGSPLHF
j_call: TRBJ1-2; d_call: TRBD1; v_call: TRBV4-2; cdr3_nt: TGTGCCAGCAGCCAAGGCTGGACAGGGGCTAACTATGGCTACACCTTC; cdr3_aa: CASSQGWTGANYGYTF
j_call: TRBJ1-2; d_call: TRBD1; v_call: TRBV18; cdr3_nt: TGTGCCAGCTCACTCCCAGGGGGAGGCTATGGCTACACCTTC; cdr3_aa: CASSLPGGGYGYTF
j_call: TRBJ1-3; d_call: -; v_call: TRBV9; cdr3_nt: TGTGCCAGCAGCGTGGCACCCTCTGGAAACACCATATATTTT; cdr3_aa: CASSVAPSGNTIYF
j_call: TRBJ2-1; d_call: -; v_call: TRBV5-1; cdr3_nt: TGCGCCAGCAGCTTGGCCGCAGGTCCCCATGAGCAGTTCTTC; cdr3_aa: CASSLAAGPHEQFF
j_call: TRBJ2-7; d_call: TRBD1; v_call: TRBV5-1; cdr3_nt: TGCGCCAGCAGCAATGGGACAACAGGGGCCTACGAGCAGTACTTC; cdr3_aa: CASSNGTTGAYEQYF
j_call: TRBJ2-5; d_call: -; v_call: TRBV5-6; cdr3_nt: TGTGCCAGCAGCTTGATGGGGCGGTCTGAGACCCAGTACTTC; cdr3_aa: CASSLMGRSETQYF
j_call: TRBJ2-1; d_call: TRBD2; v_call: TRBV6-1; cdr3_nt: TGTGCCAGCAGTGACGAGGGACTAGCGGGGAAGAATGAGCAGTTCTTC; cdr3_aa: CASSDEGLAGKNEQFF
j_call: TRBJ1-5; d_call: -; v_call: TRBV5-6; cdr3_nt: TGTGCCAGCAGCTTGGGCTACAATCAGCCCCAGCATTTT; cdr3_aa: CASSLGYNQPQHF